Listed here are 3 T cell receptor beta chains from one sample, sequenced in a study of blood T cell repertoires in COVID-19. TCRdb keeps only in-frame clones here, not all; method: immunoSEQ multiplex PCR. The sample holds 270,000 or so clones, 85% seen once. The sequencing input was peripheral blood. The source is a human donor in a cohort sampled during active COVID-19.

The chain couples TRBV5-4 to TRBJ2-5; 8 positions match TRBD1. The CDR3 extends over 15 amino acids. The germline gives CDR1 SGHNT, CDR2 YYREEE (reference sequence). J lost 2 bases, V lost 5 bases, and 8 bases had no gene match. CDR3 sequence reads: CASSRQGFGQETQYF. The CDR3 region has the DNA TGTGCCAGCAGTCGACAGGGGTTCGGGCAAGAGACCCAGTACTTC.

The rearrangement uses TRBV2 and TRBJ2-5, with 9 bases lining up with TRBD2. This CDR3 contains 15 residues. Germline V gene sequence: CDR1 SNHLY, CDR2 FYNNEI. V lost 4 bases to trimming and J lost 5 bases; unmatched junction nucleotides: 8. CDR3 nucleotides: TGTGCCAGCAGTGCGAGCGGGAGGTCCCCTGAGACCCAGTACTTC. Translation: CASSASGRSPETQYF.

This sequence joins TRBV10-3 and TRBJ1-1, with TRBD1 matching 8 bases. CDR1 and CDR2 (germline): ENHRY, SYGVKD. The CDR3 runs 16 residues. With V trimmed by 4 bases and J by 5 bases, 12 bases remained unmatched. For the CDR3, the DNA is TGTGCCATCAGTGCGGAAATCGGACAGGGTGGAACTGAAGCTTTCTTT. It translates to CAISAEIGQGGTEAFF.